The 27 T cell receptor beta chains given below trace back to one sample, sequenced in a study of blood T cell repertoires in COVID-19. Repertoires were generated with immunoSEQ multiplex PCR, while TCRdb's copy carries only in-frame clones and drops some. This table has about 170,000 clones, less than 80% appearing once. The specimen was PBMCs or T cells enriched from blood (not recorded which). These receptors all come from an older woman in a cohort exposed to, infected with or recovered from COVID-19 (not recorded which).

V and J are TRBV7-9 and TRBJ2-5; a weak D match, TRBD1 (6 bases). CDR3 length: 14 amino acids. Germline V gene lookup returns CDR1 SEHNR and CDR2 FQNEAQ (reference sequence). Deletions cut 3 bases from V and 3 bases from J, with 11 bases between. The CDR3 loop reads CASSFMAGEETQYF. For the CDR3, the DNA is TGTGCCAGCAGCTTCATGGCAGGGGAAGAGACCCAGTACTTC.

This clone was seen once. The chain uses TRBV5-1 and TRBJ2-5; 7 positions agree with TRBD1. The V segment lost 6 bases and the J segment 4 bases; nucleotides outside the gene matches: 15. Per the germline V gene, CDR1 is SGHRS and CDR2 is YFSETQ. The CDR3 has 16 amino acids. Written as DNA, the CDR3 is TGCGCCAGCAACCCAGGGGCGGCAGGGGGAGCAGAGACCCAGTACTTC. It yields the protein CASNPGAAGGAETQYF.

The chain uses TRBV11-2 and TRBJ2-7, with a possible D match to TRBD1 (6 bases). The CDR3 consists of 17 residues. Between the trimmed V and J ends, which lost 2 bases and 1 base, there was a span of 18 bases. Looked up from germline, CDR1 is SGHAT and CDR2 is FQNNGV. The CDR3 sequence is CASSLRRGAPGSYEQYF. CDR3 in DNA: TGTGCCAGCAGCTTACGCAGGGGAGCCCCTGGGTCCTACGAGCAGTACTTC.

This clone was seen a few times. The chain is built from TRBV2 and TRBJ1-5; D remains ambiguous. This CDR3 spans 15 amino acids. In germline, CDR1 is SNHLY, CDR2 FYNNEI. V dropped 5 bases and J dropped 2 bases, with 13 bases sitting between them. DNA of the CDR3: TGTGCCAGCAGTCTTGAGGGAGGTGGCAATCAGCCCCAGCATTTT. Translation: CASSLEGGGNQPQHF.

The chain couples TRBV24-1 to TRBJ1-1; TRBD1 matches at 7 bases. Germline V lookup: CDR1 KGHDR, CDR2 SFDVKD. V shed 0 bases, J shed 8 bases, and the junction held 23 bases outside the gene matches. This CDR3 has 20 residues. CDR3 bases: TGTGCCACCAGTGATTTGAAAATACCCACACCGGGACAGAGCCTGAAAGAAGCTTTCTTT. Translated: CATSDLKIPTPGQSLKEAFF.

The chain is built from TRBV2 and TRBJ2-7; D might be TRBD1 (5 bases). Germline assignment: CDR1 SNHLY and CDR2 FYNNEI. The CDR3 runs 14 residues. V dropped 4 bases and J dropped 7 bases, with 17 bases sitting between them. DNA for the CDR3: TGTGCCAGCAGTGTGGCAGGGCCGAGTGGAGAGCAGTACTTC. Translated: CASSVAGPSGEQYF. The complete variable domain, with remaining parts taken from reference TRBV2 and TRBJ2-7, reads EPEVTQTPSHQVTQMGQEVILRCVPISNHLYFYWYRQILGQKVEFLVSFYNNEISEKSEIFDDQFSVERPDGSNFTLKIRSTKLEDSAMYFCASSVAGPSGEQYFGPGTRLTVT.

The rearrangement joins TRBV4-3 to TRBJ1-1; D uncertain. Germline CDR1 is LGHNA and CDR2 is YSLEER. Trimming removed 3 bases at V and 1 base at J, with 12 bases between. The length of the CDR3 is 15 residues. DNA of the CDR3: TGCGCCAGCAGCCAGCTCTATCGGGGGAACACTGAAGCTTTCTTT. Its protein is CASSQLYRGNTEAFF.

The chain uses TRBV28 and TRBJ2-4; the match to TRBD1 covers 7 bases. This CDR3 region has 12 residues. CDR1 is MDHEN, CDR2 SYDVKM, per germline. V dropped 7 bases and J dropped 6; count of bases not matched to a gene: 3. CDR3 DNA: TGTGCCAGCACCCGGGACAGAAACATTCAGTACTTC. Encoded protein: CASTRDRNIQYF.

This chain links TRBV19 with TRBJ1-5; TRBD1 matches at 9 bases. The CDR3 is 15 residues long. The ends lost 6 bases at V and 6 bases at J; junction bases unmatched: 9. Germline CDR1 and CDR2: LNHDA and SQIVND (reference sequence). The CDR3, as DNA: TGTGCCAGTAGGGCACAGGGGGCGAGGGTTCAGCCCCAGCATTTT. It specifies CASRAQGARVQPQHF.

This chain links TRBV5-6 with TRBJ2-3; D call uncertain. The CDR3 is made up of 13 amino acids. Per the germline V gene, CDR1 is SGHDT and CDR2 is YYEEEE. V lost 3 bases to trimming and J lost 4 bases, with 9 bases between them. The DNA of the CDR3 is TGTGCCAGCAGCTATCTACAGTCAGATACGCAGTATTTT. Encoded protein: CASSYLQSDTQYF.

The chain links TRBV3-1 (or the pseudogene TRBV3-2) to TRBJ1-4; maybe TRBD1 (5 bases). The CDR3 is 14 residues long. Germline V CDR1 and CDR2: LGHDT, YNNKEL (reference sequence). Deletions cut 4 bases from V and 8 bases from J, with 14 bases between. The CDR3 DNA follows: TGTGCCAGCAGCCCAACCTGGGGGGTGGAAAAACTGTTTTTT. Translation: CASSPTWGVEKLFF.

The rearrangement links TRBV28 to TRBJ2-5; TRBD2 might be the D (5 bases). The V gene lost 5 bases and the J gene lost 1 base, with 14 bases spanning the gap. Per the germline V gene, CDR1 is MDHEN and CDR2 is SYDVKM. This CDR3 region has 15 residues. CDR3 DNA: TGTGCCAGCAGTAACCAAAAGAGCGGCCAAGAGACCCAGTACTTC. Translated: CASSNQKSGQETQYF. Full variable domain (remainder filled in from reference TRBV28 and TRBJ2-5): DVKVTQSSRYLVKRTGEKVFLECVQDMDHENMFWYRQDPGLGLRLIYFSYDVKMKEKGDIPEGYSVSREKKERFSLILESASTNQTSMYLCASSNQKSGQETQYFGPGTRLLVL.

This clone was picked up a small number of times. J is TRBJ1-5 and V is TRBV3-1 (or the pseudogene TRBV3-2); D gene ambiguous. Germline CDR1 reads LGHDT; CDR2 reads YNNKEL (reference sequence). The length of the CDR3 is 13 residues. Trimming took off 4 bases at V and 4 bases at J, with 8 bases between the two ends. The CDR3 reads CASSPAQNQPQHF. The CDR3 DNA is TGTGCCAGCAGCCCGGCACAGAATCAGCCCCAGCATTTT.

This chain connects TRBV9 to TRBJ2-1; D may be TRBD2 (5 bases). The CDR3 runs 16 residues. Trimming left V 0 bases short and J 2 bases short, with 12 bases between. Germline CDR1 is SGDLS and CDR2 is YYNGEE. The CDR3 coding sequence is TGTGCCAGCAGCGTAGCCTCGAGGGCACCCTACAATGAGCAGTTCTTC. As protein: CASSVASRAPYNEQFF. The full variable domain, its missing parts supplied by reference TRBV9 and TRBJ2-1, is DSGVTQTPKHLITATGQRVTLRCSPRSGDLSVYWYQQSLDQGLQFLIQYYNGEERAKGNILERFSAQQFPDLHSELNLSSLELGDSALYFCASSVASRAPYNEQFFGPGTRLTVL.

The rearrangement joins TRBV19 to TRBJ1-5; 7 bases line up with TRBD1. Germline V gene lookup returns CDR1 LNHDA and CDR2 SQIVND (reference sequence). J lost 6 bases, V lost 8 bases, and 13 bases had no gene match. CDR3 size: 15 residues. The chain's CDR3 is CASLLRTGSGQPQHF. DNA of the CDR3: TGTGCCAGTCTGCTCCGGACAGGTTCGGGTCAGCCCCAGCATTTT.

The sample holds a few counts of this clone. V and J are TRBV3-1 (or the pseudogene TRBV3-2) and TRBJ2-6, with D unresolved. The germline V gene has CDR1 LGHDT and CDR2 YNNKEL (reference sequence). V was pared by 4 bases and J by 4 bases, with 11 bases between. The CDR3 loop spans 15 amino acids. For the CDR3, the DNA is TGTGCCAGCAGCCCAGGTGGCTCCGGGGCCAACGTCCTGACTTTC. Protein: CASSPGGSGANVLTF.

The chain has TRBV27 and TRBJ1-2, with 10 bases that match TRBD1. From germline, CDR1 is MNHEY and CDR2 SMNVEV (reference sequence). This CDR3 has 17 residues. V dropped 2 bases and J dropped 1; count of bases not matched to a gene: 7. The CDR3 reads CASSLLPGTGDNYGYTF. The CDR3 nucleotides read TGTGCCAGCAGTTTACTCCCAGGGACAGGGGATAACTATGGCTACACCTTC.

The CDR3 spells CASSSPASAEIAKNIQYF. In DNA, the CDR3 is TGTGCCAGCAGCTCTCCCGCCTCGGCGGAGATAGCCAAAAACATTCAGTACTTC. The J gene is TRBJ2-4, the V gene TRBV7-2; D uncertain. The CDR3 has 18 residues. CDR1 and CDR2 from the germline V gene are SGHTA and FQGNSA. Trimming took 4 bases from V and 0 from J, leaving 19 bases between them.

This sequence joins TRBV21-1 and TRBJ1-5; the table's D call, TRBD1, was not checked against the DNA. TRBV21-1 represents a pseudogene. The length of the CDR3 is 16 residues. CDR3 amino acids: CASSMTGTGVGQPQHF. The CDR3 region has the DNA TGTGCCAGCAGCATGACCGGGACAGGGGTTGGTCAGCCCCAGCATTTT.

The chain joins TRBV20-1 to TRBJ1-6; TRBD1 matches 7 bases. CDR1 and CDR2 from the germline V gene are DFQATT and SNEGSKA (reference sequence). Trimming removed 3 bases from V and 0 bases from J; junction bases left unmatched: 14. CDR3 size: 19 residues. CDR3 bases: TGCAGTGCTAGTTCCGGGACAGAGGGGATGTACTCCTATAATTCACCCCTCCACTTT. Residues: CSASSGTEGMYSYNSPLHF.

The chain employs TRBV15 and TRBJ1-5; D is perhaps TRBD1 (6 bases). In germline, CDR1 is LNHNV, CDR2 YYDKDF (reference sequence). The CDR3 runs to 14 residues. V dropped 3 bases and J dropped 4 bases, with 10 bases sitting between them. The CDR3 DNA follows: TGTGCCACCAGCAGGGGGGGGCGGAATCAGCCCCAGCATTTT. It translates to CATSRGGRNQPQHF.

The CDR3 here is CASSDGALVAQYF. The CDR3 region has the DNA TGTGCCAGCAGTGATGGAGCCTTAGTGGCCCAGTACTTC. The rearrangement links TRBV2 to TRBJ2-5; D not certain. The CDR3 runs to 13 residues. From germline, CDR1 is SNHLY and CDR2 FYNNEI. The germline V and J ends were trimmed by 3 bases and 9 bases, with 14 bases remaining between them. Full variable domain (remainder filled in from reference TRBV2 and TRBJ2-5): EPEVTQTPSHQVTQMGQEVILRCVPISNHLYFYWYRQILGQKVEFLVSFYNNEISEKSEIFDDQFSVERPDGSNFTLKIRSTKLEDSAMYFCASSDGALVAQYFGPGTRLLVL.

V is TRBV12-5 and J is TRBJ1-2; 7 bases are shared with TRBD1. In germline, CDR1 is LGHNT, CDR2 FRNRAP. This CDR3 has 15 amino acids. V shed 1 base, J shed 4 bases, and the junction held 6 bases outside the gene matches. The CDR3, as DNA: TGTGCTAGTGGTTTGGCACCGACAGGGTTCTATGGCTACACCTTC. This sequence encodes CASGLAPTGFYGYTF.

This rearrangement joins TRBV19 to TRBJ1-4; D not certain. Trimming cost V 3 bases and J 8 bases, with 16 bases left between them. Germline V CDR1 and CDR2: LNHDA, SQIVND (reference sequence). The CDR3 spans 15 residues. In DNA, the CDR3 is TGTGCCAGTAGTATTGTCTCGGCAGGAACGGAAAAACTGTTTTTT. Translated, it gives CASSIVSAGTEKLFF.

The chain links TRBV10-3 to TRBJ2-3, with 8 bases lining up with TRBD2. The CDR3 consists of 18 residues. The junction had 13 bases not matched to a gene; V was cut back by 3 bases and J by 2 bases. Germline V gene lookup returns CDR1 ENHRY and CDR2 SYGVKD. The DNA of the CDR3 is TGTGCCATCAGTGAAGATAAGGGGCTAGCGGGTTTCACAGATACGCAGTATTTT. Protein sequence: CAISEDKGLAGFTDTQYF.

The rearrangement links TRBV4-2 to TRBJ2-1; TRBD1 is a possible D gene (6 bases). The CDR3 extends over 16 amino acids. Germline V gene data show CDR1 as LGHNA and CDR2 as YNFKEQ. The germline V and J ends were trimmed by 3 bases and 12 bases, with 24 bases remaining between them. In DNA form, the CDR3 reads TGTGCCAGCAGCCACGTACCACCTCTTGGGGGACAACGGCAGTTCTTC. Encoded protein: CASSHVPPLGGQRQFF.

The table lists this clone with a few counts. The chain employs TRBV6-1 and TRBJ2-2; 9 positions match TRBD1. In germline, CDR1 is MNHNS, CDR2 SASEGT. J lost 3 bases, V lost 2 bases, and 10 bases had no gene match. CDR3 size: 18 residues. The CDR3 sequence: CASSEFGVGTGHTGELFF. CDR3 DNA sequence: TGTGCCAGCAGTGAATTCGGTGTCGGGACAGGGCACACCGGGGAGCTGTTTTTT.